These T cell receptor beta chains were read from a single sample in a study of blood T cell repertoires in COVID-19. Sequenced by immunoSEQ multiplex PCR; TCRdb stores in-frame clones only, minus some. The sample has 75,000 to 100,000 clones; roughly 80% are singletons. The material sequenced was peripheral blood. All receptors derive from a man aged 55 to 70 with acute or convalescent COVID-19. The CDR3 runs from the conserved cysteine through the conserved F or W. The order of the fields is D gene, J gene, V gene, clone size, CDR3 DNA, CDR3 protein. A D gene is named only where the DNA matches it firmly. Rows give clone size only sometimes, using once, few, many, or a class for an expanded clone.

D: .; J: TRBJ2-3; V: TRBV27; size: .; DNA: TGTGCCAGCAGTACCAACTCGGGTACGCAGTATTTT; CDR3: CASSTNSGTQYF
D: .; J: TRBJ1-1; V: TRBV3-1/TRBV3-2; size: .; DNA: TGTGCCAGCAGCCAAGAGGGGCTGTCTGAAGCTTTCTTT; CDR3: CASSQEGLSEAFF
D: TRBD1; J: TRBJ1-5; V: TRBV4-1; size: few; DNA: TGCGCCAGCAGCCCACAGGGGGCGCGAGGTCAGCCCCAGCATTTT; CDR3: CASSPQGARGQPQHF
D: TRBD2; J: TRBJ2-3; V: TRBV10-3; size: .; DNA: TGTGCCATCAGTGGCGCGGGAGGGTTCACAGATACGCAGTATTTT; CDR3: CAISGAGGFTDTQYF
D: .; J: TRBJ2-2; V: TRBV21-1; size: .; DNA: TGTGCCAGCAGCAAAGCATCTACGGGGGAAACCGGGGAGCTGTTTTTT; CDR3: CASSKASTGETGELFF
D: TRBD1; J: TRBJ1-1; V: TRBV19; size: .; DNA: TGTGCCAGTAGGAACCGGGACAGTAGCACTGAAGCTTTCTTT; CDR3: CASRNRDSSTEAFF
D: .; J: TRBJ2-5; V: TRBV7-2; size: .; DNA: TGTGCCAGCAGCTTAGCGAGGACAACTCAAGAGACCCAGTACTTC; CDR3: CASSLARTTQETQYF
D: TRBD1; J: TRBJ1-6; V: TRBV19; size: .; DNA: TGTGCCAGTGCAAAGACCAGGGGGCTTCGAAATTCACCCCTCCACTTT; CDR3: CASAKTRGLRNSPLHF
D: .; J: TRBJ2-7; V: TRBV3-1/TRBV3-2; size: .; DNA: TGTGCCAGCAGCCTAGAAGGGACGGGAGCCTACGAGCAGTACTTC; CDR3: CASSLEGTGAYEQYF
D: TRBD1; J: TRBJ2-2; V: TRBV10-3; size: .; DNA: TGTGCCATCAGAGGACAGGGTGGCACCGGGGAGCTGTTTTTT; CDR3: CAIRGQGGTGELFF
D: .; J: TRBJ2-7; V: TRBV11-2; size: .; DNA: TGTGCCAGCAGCCTCCTTGGGGGGACAGACTACGAGCAGTACTTC; CDR3: CASSLLGGTDYEQYF
D: TRBD1; J: TRBJ1-4; V: TRBV9; size: once; DNA: TGTGCCAGCAGCGTCCGGGACAGTATAAATGAAAAACTGTTTTTT; CDR3: CASSVRDSINEKLFF
D: .; J: TRBJ2-1; V: TRBV13; size: few; DNA: TGTGCCAGCAGCAAAAAGAGGAGTAGCTCCTACAATGAGCAGTTCTTC; CDR3: CASSKKRSSSYNEQFF
D: TRBD1; J: TRBJ2-5; V: TRBV5-4; size: .; DNA: TGTGCCAGCAGCGAAAGGGACAGGGGGTTTGCAGAGACCCAGTACTTC; CDR3: CASSERDRGFAETQYF
D: .; J: TRBJ1-2; V: TRBV30; size: .; DNA: TGTGCCTGGAGTGTACGTTCAGGGTCGGATGGCTACACCTTC; CDR3: CAWSVRSGSDGYTF
D: .; J: TRBJ2-7; V: TRBV7-2; size: once; DNA: TGTGCCAGCAGCTTCATAATCGGGGGCGGGAGTCGGGGCGAGCAGTACTTC; CDR3: CASSFIIGGGSRGEQYF
D: TRBD1; J: TRBJ2-5; V: TRBV29-1; size: .; DNA: TGCAGCGTACCGACAGGGGGCCTAGAGACCCAGTACTTC; CDR3: CSVPTGGLETQYF
D: TRBD1; J: TRBJ2-3; V: TRBV7-3; size: once; DNA: TGTGCCAGCAGCTTACCCGACAGGGTCACAGATACGCAGTATTTT; CDR3: CASSLPDRVTDTQYF